These T cell receptor beta chains were read from a single sample in a study of a mutant IDH1 vaccine in newly diagnosed glioma. Their cognate antigens are unknown. Profiling relied on immunoSEQ multiplex PCR, and the TCRdb table lists in-frame clones only, not all of them. The sample shows about 50,000 clones, around 85% of them seen only once. The sample here was PBMCs, taken from a glioma patient whose treatment included an IDH1 peptide vaccine. All receptors derive from a woman in her 30s with glioma. Some clones in this sample may be carry-over from other donors' samples. The CDR3 runs from the conserved cysteine through the conserved F or W. D genes are given only for firm matches. Clone sizes are given selectively: once, few, many, or a class where the clone is expanded.

CDR3 protein	CDR3 DNA	V gene	CDR3 length	clone size	D gene	J gene
CASSGQELYGNTIYF	TGTGCCAGCAGTGGACAGGAGCTTTACGGAAACACCATATATTTT	TRBV6-6	15	NA	TRBD1	TRBJ1-3
CASQPGVEVTF	TGTGCCTCCCAACCCGGGGTTGAGGTAACCTTC	TRBV9	11	NA	NA	TRBJ1-2
CASKPPGGAPYEQYF	TGTGCCAGCAAGCCTCCCGGAGGCGCGCCCTACGAGCAGTACTTC	TRBV14	15	NA	NA	TRBJ2-7
CASSPLPTGDPREQYF	TGCGCCAGCAGCCCCCTCCCAACAGGGGACCCTAGGGAGCAGTACTTC	TRBV4-1	16	once	TRBD1	TRBJ2-7
CASSLGQGYYNEQFF	TGTGCCAGCAGCTTAGGCCAGGGTTACTACAATGAGCAGTTCTTC	TRBV13	15	NA	NA	TRBJ2-1
CASSINRGEPQHF	TGTGCCAGTAGTATTAATCGGGGGGAGCCCCAGCATTTT	TRBV19	13	once	NA	TRBJ1-5
CASSLGRTLSGNTIYF	TGTGCCAGCAGCTTGGGTCGCACCCTCTCTGGAAACACCATATATTTT	TRBV5-6	16	once	NA	TRBJ1-3
CASSGVKSSYEQYF	TGTGCCAGCTCTGGGGTTAAAAGCTCCTACGAGCAGTACTTC	TRBV7-8	14	NA	NA	TRBJ2-7
CASSLGPGDKPQHF	TGTGCCAGCAGCTTGGGGCCAGGGGATAAGCCCCAGCATTTT	TRBV5-5	14	NA	NA	TRBJ1-5
CASSSGDQPQHF	TGTGCCAGCAGCTCCGGGGATCAGCCCCAGCATTTT	TRBV5-8	12	NA	NA	TRBJ1-5
CASSFGLMNTEAFF	TGTGCCAGCAGCTTTGGACTAATGAACACTGAAGCTTTCTTT	TRBV7-3	14	NA	NA	TRBJ1-1
CASSPALDEKLFF	TGTGCCAGCTCACCAGCACTGGATGAAAAACTGTTTTTT	TRBV18	13	once	NA	TRBJ1-4
CASSQGLAGSYEQYF	TGTGCCAGCAGCCAGGGACTAGCGGGCTCCTACGAGCAGTACTTC	TRBV4-2	15	NA	TRBD2	TRBJ2-7
CASSLLRGSDYEQYF	TGTGCCAGCAGCTTGTTGCGGGGCTCCGACTACGAGCAGTACTTC	TRBV5-6	15	NA	NA	TRBJ2-7
CASRLRGQGIAEAFF	TGTGCCAGCAGACTACGGGGACAGGGTATCGCTGAAGCTTTCTTT	TRBV11-1	15	few	TRBD1	TRBJ1-1
CASSLGGADAFF	TGCGCCAGCAGCTTGGGGGGGGCAGATGCTTTCTTT	TRBV5-1	12	NA	NA	TRBJ1-1
CASSFWTGRSGNTIYF	TGTGCCAGCAGCTTCTGGACAGGGCGCTCTGGAAACACCATATATTTT	TRBV7-2	16	NA	TRBD1	TRBJ1-3
CASSVEGSGSYEQYF	TGTGCCAGCAGCGTAGAGGGTAGCGGAAGCTACGAGCAGTACTTC	TRBV9	15	NA	NA	TRBJ2-7
CASSLGMTGTSNQPQHF	TGTGCCAGCTCATTAGGGATGACAGGGACCAGCAATCAGCCCCAGCATTTT	TRBV18	17	NA	TRBD1	TRBJ1-5
CASSLSKGAEDGELFF	TGTGCCAGCAGTTTATCGAAGGGGGCGGAGGACGGGGAGCTGTTTTTT	TRBV27	16	NA	TRBD1	TRBJ2-2
CASSPSGGTAPGGANVLTF	TGTGCCAGCAGCCCTAGCGGCGGGACAGCCCCCGGCGGGGCCAACGTCCTGACTTTC	TRBV9	19	NA	NA	TRBJ2-6
CASSQVAGGVDTEAFF	TGCGCCAGCAGCCAAGTAGCAGGGGGCGTTGATACTGAAGCTTTCTTT	TRBV4-1	16	NA	TRBD1	TRBJ1-1
CASSPPWQGGGQPQHF	TGTGCCAGCAGTCCCCCCTGGCAGGGAGGGGGTCAGCCCCAGCATTTT	TRBV28	16	NA	NA	TRBJ1-5
CASSYYDGYTF	TGTGCCAGCAGTTACTATGATGGCTACACCTTC	TRBV6-6	11	NA	NA	TRBJ1-2
CASSWSASGTDTQYF	TGTGCCAGCAGCTGGTCCGCGTCCGGGACAGATACGCAGTATTTT	TRBV7-2	15	NA	NA	TRBJ2-3
CASSQSGTSAGELFF	TGCGCCAGCAGCCAATCGGGGACTAGCGCCGGGGAGCTGTTTTTT	TRBV4-1	15	NA	TRBD2	TRBJ2-2
CASSLVWLDVGGSSTGANVLTF	TGCGCCAGCAGCTTGGTTTGGCTCGACGTAGGCGGGAGTTCTACTGGGGCCAACGTCCTGACTTTC	TRBV5-1	22	NA	TRBD2	TRBJ2-6
CAWSVDTYEQYF	TGTGCCTGGAGTGTAGACACCTACGAGCAGTACTTC	TRBV30	12	NA	NA	TRBJ2-7
CASSDPTSGNEQYF	TGTGCCAGCAGTGACCCGACTAGCGGGAACGAGCAGTACTTC	TRBV2	14	NA	TRBD2	TRBJ2-7
CASTLTGAVFSSYEQYF	TGTGCCAGCACCCTGACAGGGGCCGTTTTCAGCTCCTACGAGCAGTACTTC	TRBV5-8	17	NA	TRBD1	TRBJ2-7
CASSFEGAKLFF	TGTGCCAGCAGCTTTGAGGGTGCAAAACTGTTTTTT	TRBV5-4	12	NA	NA	TRBJ1-4